This T cell receptor (beta chain) was profiled in a study of neurological immune-mediated disorders (dated by TCRdb to between 2018 and 2021). The study in broad terms: Peripheral blood TCR-beta repertoires from HTLV-I-associated myelopathy (HAM/TSP) patients, multiple sclerosis patients and healthy controls were compared by UMI-based sequencing. The approximately 99 TCR-beta libraries included longitudinal samples, technical triplicates and paired sorted CD4+ and CD8+ T-cell subsets alongside PBMC samples. Each longitudinal HAM/TSP and healthy donor was sampled at 3 time-points spaced at 3-40 month intervals. Of the approximately 68 subjects in the cohort, about 14 were HAM/TSP patients, about 34 were multiple sclerosis patients, and around 20 were healthy controls.

This specimen's time point label, per the study, means: longitudinal time-point 2. For the unsorted PBMC libraries, 2 million PBMCs were stored in RNAlater at -80 degrees C until RNA extraction and were used to generate the libraries. Peripheral blood underwent Ficoll-Hypaque density gradient centrifugation to isolate PBMCs, which were then cryopreserved in liquid nitrogen. cDNA was synthesized by template-switch 5'RACE using a primer with a 10-nucleotide random unique molecular identifier that tagged each TCR transcript. Every sequencing run covered 15-18 subjects and yielded more than 180 million TCR-beta sequences. Total RNA was extracted with the RNeasy kit. TCR-beta VDJ regions were amplified with primers for the TCR constant region and the 5'RACE anchor, using the KAPA Real-time Library Amplification kit. A first PCR added sample indexes and Illumina adaptors, after which a second PCR increased the library yield. After Ampure bead purification, the TCR product of roughly 650 bp was size-selected on a 2% E-gel SizeSelection system. Before pooling, libraries had their quality checked on a Bioanalyzer, their concentration measured with Qubit, and their quantity determined with the Kapa Library Quantification kit. An Illumina HiSeq 2500 sequenced the libraries paired-end 2 x 150 bp. To increase sequence diversity, about 23-32% phiX was spiked into each library pool. Per the original workflow: The UMI-based MiGEC pipeline processed quality-filtered reads and removed over 75% of raw TCR sequences during error correction. VDJ genes were aligned to IMGT germline references, and clonotypes were defined by unique CDR3 amino acid sequence plus V-J genes. Clonal expansion, Shannon diversity, and CDR3 relatedness (CalcPairwiseDistances, ClusterSamples) were evaluated with VDJtools, and phylogenetic trees were built with CLCbio workbench. Expanded clones were defined as having at least 8 unique UMIs, based on coefficient-of-variation modelling across technical triplicates. TCRdb reprocessing: public reads trimmed at Q25 with fastp, clones called with MiXCR, in-frame beta chains kept. For every CDR3 protein sequence, its rows merge into one entry that carries the most common genes and DNA. The V and J calls and clone size are TCRdb's, not the authors'. The sample profile shows under 50,000 distinct CDR3 sequences; roughly 14% of them were found once. Less than 5.5% of the sample comes from the top ten.

Broad study findings and their caveats: Expanded clones from different subjects shared no identical CDR3 amino acid sequences, which suggests that TCR-beta repertoires were private in all groups. TCR clonal expansion was greatest in HAM/TSP patients and smallest in MS patients, who ranked below even healthy controls.

From the cysteine up to the phenylalanine, the CDR3 has a length of 14 residues. The kept DNA is CDR3 alone, 42 bases in frame from the first base. Trimming takes 6 bases from V and 14 bases from J, and the germline ends sit 23 bases apart. CDR1 and CDR2 are drawn from the germline V gene: MDHEN, SYDVKM. On this clonotype itself: Its recognized antigen is unknown. The record has no base qualities; no much larger clone is one base away.

Sequencing was carried out using PBMCs. Here the chain combines TRBV28 and TRBJ1-5, with the D segment identity uncertain. This TCR derives from a male donor with HTLV-1-associated myelopathy (HAM/TSP). The CDR3 amino acid sequence is: CASRFRGSGQPKHF. The sequence in DNA is TGTGCCAGCAGATTCCGGGGATCGGGTCAACCCAAGCATTTT.